Listed below are T cell receptor beta chains from one sample, sequenced in a study of blood T cells in healthy people across ages. TCRdb itself ran the 5' RACE reads through MiXCR, one entry per CDR3 protein. In the table there are roughly 860,000 distinct CDR3 sequences, around 62% of which are singletons. Sample: blood. The source is a man between 25 and 39 years old in good health. CDR3s include the opening cysteine and the closing phenylalanine or tryptophan. A D gene is named only where the DNA matches it firmly. Where a row states a size, it is once, few, many or the class of an expanded clone; other rows omit it.

clone size	V gene	J gene	D gene	CDR3 protein	CDR3 DNA
-	TRBV7-9	TRBJ2-2	-	CASSLLIGDTGELFF	TGTGCCAGCAGCTTATTGATAGGGGACACCGGGGAGCTGTTTTTT
-	TRBV20-1	TRBJ2-1	TRBD2	CSARDSAGGRNEQFF	TGCAGTGCTAGAGATTCAGCGGGGGGGCGCAATGAGCAGTTCTTC
-	TRBV7-3	TRBJ2-3	TRBD2	CASSLSEGEGHTQYF	TGTGCCAGCAGCTTATCGGAAGGGGAGGGGCATACGCAGTATTTT
-	TRBV3-1	TRBJ2-7	-	CASSQGLTGNSYEQYF	TGTGCCAGTAGCCAAGGGCTGACAGGAAATTCCTACGAGCAGTACTTC
-	TRBV2	TRBJ1-5	-	CASSEVSIRASNQPQHF	TGTGCCAGCAGTGAGGTGAGCATCAGGGCGAGCAATCAGCCCCAGCATTTT
-	TRBV28	TRBJ2-3	-	CASSFAGLGTDTQYF	TGTGCCAGCAGTTTTGCGGGGTTGGGCACAGATACGCAGTATTTT
few	TRBV7-9	TRBJ2-7	-	CASSLTDPYEQYF	TGTGCCAGCAGCCTGACGGACCCCTACGAGCAGTACTTC
few	TRBV27	TRBJ2-1	-	CASSPALSYNEQFF	TGTGCCAGCAGTCCGGCATTATCCTACAATGAGCAGTTCTTC
few	TRBV12-3/TRBV12-4	TRBJ2-1	-	CASSDRGGVRNNEQFF	TGTGCCAGCAGTGATCGTGGGGGCGTGAGGAACAATGAGCAGTTCTTC
-	TRBV29-1	TRBJ2-5	-	CSGGSGLILETQYF	TGCAGCGGGGGGTCAGGGCTTATTTTAGAGACCCAGTACTTC
many	TRBV5-1	TRBJ2-7	-	CASSFQGYEQYF	TGCGCCAGCAGCTTTCAGGGCTACGAGCAGTACTTC
-	TRBV7-9	TRBJ2-5	TRBD1	CASSLAIRTGRETQYF	TGTGCCAGCAGCTTAGCCATTAGGACAGGGCGAGAGACCCAGTACTTC
-	TRBV10-3	TRBJ2-2	TRBD1	CAIRRGQGATGELFF	TGTGCCATCAGGCGGGGACAGGGGGCCACCGGGGAGCTGTTTTTT
-	TRBV7-7	TRBJ2-3	TRBD2	CASSEGLADTDTQYF	TGTGCCAGCAGCGAAGGACTAGCGGACACAGATACGCAGTATTTT
-	TRBV4-2	TRBJ2-3	TRBD2	CTSSQDVGGGVYTQYF	TGTACCAGCAGCCAAGATGTGGGCGGGGGGGTGTATACGCAGTATTTT
-	TRBV29-1	TRBJ2-5	-	CSVEGTAIDEQYF	TGCAGCGTTGAAGGGACAGCCATTGATGAGCAGTACTTC
-	TRBV9	TRBJ2-7	TRBD1	CASADRAGYGQYF	TGTGCCAGCGCCGACAGGGCTGGGTACGGGCAGTACTTC
-	TRBV12-3/TRBV12-4	TRBJ2-1	-	CASSLVGTGTYF	-
few	TRBV4-3	TRBJ2-7	-	CASSQDYSSYEQYF	TGCGCCAGCAGCCAAGATTACAGTAGCTACGAGCAGTACTTC
-	TRBV4-3	TRBJ2-5	TRBD1	CASSQVGQAIQETQYF	TGCGCCAGCAGCCAAGTAGGACAGGCGATCCAAGAGACCCAGTACTTC
-	TRBV6-2/TRBV6-3	TRBJ1-2	-	CASRATVYGYTF	TGTGCCAGCAGAGCAACAGTGTATGGCTACACCTTC
-	TRBV7-2	TRBJ1-4	-	CASRIAGGAGEKLFF	TGTGCCAGCAGGATTGCCGGGGGGGCAGGAGAAAAACTGTTTTTT
-	TRBV12-3/TRBV12-4	TRBJ1-2	TRBD1	CASSGDSRGYTF	TGTGCCAGCAGTGGGGACAGTCGGGGCTACACCTTC
-	TRBV5-1	TRBJ2-1	TRBD1	CASSLAGDSEQFF	TGCGCCAGCAGCTTGGCAGGGGACAGTGAGCAGTTCTTC
-	TRBV10-3	TRBJ2-7	-	CAISQGREVETQYF	TGTGCCATCAGTCAGGGGCGGGAAGTAGAGACCCAGTACTTT
-	TRBV5-1	TRBJ2-1	TRBD2	CASSFVGTSGGNNEQFF	TGCGCCAGCAGCTTCGTAGGAACTAGCGGGGGAAATAATGAGCAGTTCTTC
few	TRBV20-1	TRBJ2-7	TRBD2	CSARPSGLAAYEQYF	TGCAGTGCTAGACCCTCGGGACTAGCGGCATACGAGCAGTACTTC
-	TRBV5-5	TRBJ1-2	-	CASSLAGKAYGYTF	TGTGCCAGCAGCTTGGCAGGGAAGGCCTATGGCTACACCTTC
few	TRBV10-3	TRBJ1-4	-	CAIRNPGDSEKLFF	TGTGCCATCCGCAACCCAGGGGATAGCGAAAAACTGTTTTTT
few	TRBV6-5	TRBJ2-7	-	CASSYGALLGYEQYF	TGTGCCAGCAGTTACGGGGCACTTCTTGGGTACGAGCAGTACTTC
-	TRBV4-3	TRBJ2-5	-	CASSQEGEALQETQYF	TGCGCCAGCAGCCAAGAGGGGGAGGCCCTCCAAGAGACCCAGTACTTC
-	TRBV6-6	TRBJ2-5	TRBD1	CASSRTGQQETQYF	TGTGCCAGCAGCCGGACAGGCCAGCAAGAGACCCAGTACTTC
few	TRBV15	TRBJ2-3	-	CATSRDITQYF	TGTGCCACCAGCAGAGATATTACGCAGTATTTT
once	TRBV14	TRBJ2-5	TRBD1	CASSQLKTGDETQYF	TGTGCCAGCAGCCAATTGAAGACAGGGGACGAGACCCAGTACTTC
-	TRBV9	TRBJ1-4	-	CATMEVDSEKLFF	TGTGCAACCATGGAGGTGGACAGCGAAAAACTGTTTTTT
-	TRBV28	TRBJ2-7	-	CASSWGTVDYEQYF	TGTGCCAGCAGTTGGGGGACGGTTGATTACGAGCAGTACTTC
-	TRBV29-1	TRBJ1-1	-	CSVEVGGGTEAFF	TGCAGCGTTGAAGTGGGAGGGGGCACTGAAGCTTTCTTT
-	TRBV10-3	TRBJ1-2	TRBD1	CTGTAGGDSYGYTF	TGTACCGGAACGGCAGGGGGCGACTCCTATGGCTACACCTTC
few	TRBV25-1	TRBJ2-1	TRBD1	CGTGQGNEQFF	TGTGGTACAGGACAGGGGAATGAGCAGTTCTTC
-	TRBV7-6	TRBJ2-3	-	CASSPGLGGGTDTQYF	TGTGCCAGCAGCCCTGGACTAGGGGGTGGGACAGATACGCAGTATTTT
few	TRBV20-1	TRBJ1-4	-	CSAPGARSEKLFF	TGCAGCGCCCCGGGGGCGCGTAGTGAAAAACTGTTTTTT
-	TRBV7-3	TRBJ2-7	TRBD2	CASSLDGGMNYEQYF	TGTGCCAGCAGCTTAGACGGGGGGATGAACTACGAGCAGTACTTC